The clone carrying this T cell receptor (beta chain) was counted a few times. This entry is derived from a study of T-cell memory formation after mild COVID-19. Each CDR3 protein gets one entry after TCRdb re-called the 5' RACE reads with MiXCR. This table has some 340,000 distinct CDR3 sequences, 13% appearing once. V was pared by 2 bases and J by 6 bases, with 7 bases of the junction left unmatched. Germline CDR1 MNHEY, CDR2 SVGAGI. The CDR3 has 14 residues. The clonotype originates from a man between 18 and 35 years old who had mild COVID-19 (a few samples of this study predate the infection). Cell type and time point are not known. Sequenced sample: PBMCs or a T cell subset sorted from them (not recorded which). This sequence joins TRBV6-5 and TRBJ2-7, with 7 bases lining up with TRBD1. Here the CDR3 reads CASSYRGQTGEQYF. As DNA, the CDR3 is TGTGCCAGCAGTTACAGGGGACAGACGGGCGAGCAGTACTTC.